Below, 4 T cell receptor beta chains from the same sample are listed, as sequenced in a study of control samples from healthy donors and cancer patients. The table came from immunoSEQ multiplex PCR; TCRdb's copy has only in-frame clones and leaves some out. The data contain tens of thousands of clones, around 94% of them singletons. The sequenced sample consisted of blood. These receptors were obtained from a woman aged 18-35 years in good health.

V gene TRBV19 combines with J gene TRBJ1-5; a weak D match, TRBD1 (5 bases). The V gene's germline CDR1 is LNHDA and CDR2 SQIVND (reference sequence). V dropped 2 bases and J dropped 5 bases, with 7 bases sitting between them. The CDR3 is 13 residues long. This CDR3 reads CASSILGDQPQHF. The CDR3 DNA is TGTGCCAGTAGTATACTGGGGGATCAGCCCCAGCATTTT.

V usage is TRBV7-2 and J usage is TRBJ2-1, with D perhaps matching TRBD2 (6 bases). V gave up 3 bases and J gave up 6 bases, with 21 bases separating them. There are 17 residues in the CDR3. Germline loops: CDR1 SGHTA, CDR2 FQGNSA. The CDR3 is CASSFGGAPNSANEQFF. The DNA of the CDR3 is TGTGCCAGCAGCTTCGGCGGGGCCCCGAATTCCGCCAATGAGCAGTTCTTC.

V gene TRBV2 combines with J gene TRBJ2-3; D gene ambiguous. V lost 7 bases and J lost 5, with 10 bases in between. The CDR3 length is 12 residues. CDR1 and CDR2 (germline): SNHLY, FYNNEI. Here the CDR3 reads CASTPLRDTQYF. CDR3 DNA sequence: TGTGCCAGCACCCCTCTCAGAGATACGCAGTATTTT.

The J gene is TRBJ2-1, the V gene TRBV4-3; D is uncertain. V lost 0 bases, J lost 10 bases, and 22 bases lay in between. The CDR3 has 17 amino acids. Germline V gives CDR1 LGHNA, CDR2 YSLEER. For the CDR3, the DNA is TGCGCCAGCAGCCAAGACTCGGCAATCACCCCCCCCAGAGAGCAGTTCTTC. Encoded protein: CASSQDSAITPPREQFF.